This TCR beta chain is drawn from a study of blood T cell repertoires in COVID-19. From germline, CDR1 is MDHEN and CDR2 SYDVKM. The V and J ends lost 2 bases and 7 bases respectively, with 15 bases between them. The CDR3 has 14 amino acids. Original processing notes: From reference gene primer amplification, estimates of nucleated cell counts were derived. The repertoire was sequenced with immunoSEQ multiplex PCR; TCRdb's copy has only in-frame clones and lacks some. V and J calls and clone size follow that table, whereas D and trimming were derived from the DNA. The data show under 200,000 clones, approximately 77% seen once.

Sequencing used PBMCs or T cells enriched from blood (not recorded which). The sequence was obtained from a man in his sixties who had recovered from COVID-19. This chain connects TRBV28 to TRBJ2-7; unclear D gene. The DNA for the CDR3 is TGTGCCAGCAGTTTAGAGTCCGCGAGGTGGGAGCAGTACTTC. Its translation is CASSLESARWEQYF.